One and the same sample provided the 6 T cell receptor beta chains below, sequenced in a study of neoadjuvant anti-PD-1 for oral cavity cancer (dated by TCRdb to the early 2020s). This sample's time point label indicates: after neoadjuvant nivolumab, at surgical resection. Library construction relied on the immunoSEQ multiplex PCR assay. TCRdb's version of the immuneACCESS table is confined to in-frame rearrangements and falls short of the full clone set. An unresolved V gene accounts for under half of the shortfall where checked; the remainder is of unknown origin. A total of 14,000 or so clones appear in this sample, nearly 75% of them only once. The leading ten clones occupy around 2.4% of the sample. The sequencing used PBMCs, collected after nivolumab (anti-PD-1) treatment. These receptors were collected from a person aged 40 to 85 with oral cavity squamous cell carcinoma.

The V call is TRBV5-1, the J call TRBJ2-2; 12 nucleotides agree with TRBD2. The junction had 23 bases not matched to a gene; V was cut back by 4 bases and J by 4 bases. Germline V lookup: CDR1 SGHRS, CDR2 YFSETQ. The CDR3 spans 22 residues. In nucleotides, the CDR3 is TGCGCCAGCAGCAAACGGTTTCCCGGGACTAGCGGGCCCGGGCTTACCACCGGGGAGCTGTTTTTT. Protein product: CASSKRFPGTSGPGLTTGELFF. Full variable domain (rest looked up from reference TRBV5-1 and TRBJ2-2): KAGVTQTPRYLIKTRGQQVTLSCSPISGHRSVSWYQQTPGQGLQFLFEYFSETQRNKGNFPGRFSGRQFSNSRSEMNVSTLELGDSALYLCASSKRFPGTSGPGLTTGELFFGEGSRLTVL.

The sample holds one count of this clone. CDR3 sequence: CASSLDGAYEQYF. As DNA, the CDR3 is TGCGCCAGCAGCTTGGATGGGGCCTACGAGCAGTACTTC. This chain joins TRBV5-1 and TRBJ2-7; D gene unclear. The CDR3 is 13 residues long. Germline CDR1 reads SGHRS; CDR2 reads YFSETQ. Trimming stripped 0 bases from V and 2 bases from J, with 6 bases between.

The chain has TRBV2 and TRBJ1-1; D gene unclear. The V and J ends lost 3 bases and 1 base respectively, with 9 bases between them. CDR3 size: 14 residues. CDR1 is SNHLY, CDR2 FYNNEI, per germline. The CDR3 reads CASSEGSPNTEAFF. CDR3 sequence (DNA): TGTGCCAGCAGTGAGGGGTCCCCGAACACTGAAGCTTTCTTT.

The CDR3 reads CASSLGDRQIAKLFF. The CDR3 DNA is TGTGCCAGCAGCTTAGGGGACAGACAAATAGCAAAACTGTTTTTT. The rearrangement joins TRBV13 to TRBJ1-4; a possible D gene is TRBD1 (6 bases). Germline CDR1 PRHDT, CDR2 FYEKMQ (reference sequence). V dropped 0 bases and J dropped 10 bases, with 15 bases sitting between them. There are 15 residues in the CDR3.

There are a few counts of this clone. This chain connects TRBV29-1 to TRBJ1-1; perhaps TRBD1 as D (6 bases). CDR3 size: 12 residues. The V end lost 5 bases, the J end lost 8 bases, and 15 bases lay between the germline ends. CDR1 SQVTM and CDR2 ANQGSEA come from the germline V gene. The chain's CDR3 is CSVPIQGQEAFF. The CDR3 coding sequence is TGCAGCGTTCCCATACAGGGTCAAGAAGCTTTCTTT.

This clone occurred a few times. The chain couples TRBV2 to TRBJ1-2; D is unresolved. V shed 6 bases and J shed 6 bases, with 11 bases lying between them. CDR3 length: 12 residues. CDR1 and CDR2 from the germline V gene are SNHLY and FYNNEI. CDR3 DNA: TGTGCCAGCAGCCTCCGACTTGATGGCTACACCTTC. Its translation: CASSLRLDGYTF.